These 10 T cell receptor beta chains came from one sample sequenced in a study of T cells after yellow fever vaccination. TCRdb ran MiXCR on the 5' RACE reads and lists one entry per CDR3 protein. The data show some 340,000 distinct CDR3 sequences, 9.5% to 12% seen once. Sequences were derived from CD4+ T cells sorted from PBMCs, sampled 45 days after the yellow fever booster vaccination. Receptor source: a man younger than 30 who received the YFV17D yellow fever vaccine.

The chain is built from TRBV20-1 and TRBJ1-2; D remains ambiguous. Germline CDR1 and CDR2: DFQATT and SNEGSKA (reference sequence). Between the trimmed V and J ends, which lost 6 bases and 1 base, there was a span of 18 bases. This CDR3 has 15 residues. The CDR3 sequence is CSAHSATGGNYGYTF. In DNA, the CDR3 is TGCAGTGCCCACTCCGCGACGGGAGGTAACTATGGCTACACCTTC.

This clonotype was found a few times. The gene calls are TRBV15 and TRBJ1-2; TRBD1 agrees at 7 bases. The V and J ends lost 2 bases and 7 bases, in that order; junction bases with no gene match: 7. CDR3 length: 14 amino acids. Germline V gene data show CDR1 as LNHNV and CDR2 as YYDKDF (reference sequence). The DNA for the CDR3 is TGTGCCACCAGCAGAAACAGGGGATACGTTGGCTACACCTTC. Its translation is CATSRNRGYVGYTF.

This clonotype was picked up a small number of times. V gene TRBV9 combines with J gene TRBJ1-1; the D is unclear. Looked up from germline, CDR1 is SGDLS and CDR2 is YYNGEE. The CDR3 is 16 amino acids. V dropped 2 bases and J dropped 3 bases, with 17 bases sitting between them. The CDR3, as DNA: TGTGCCAGCAGCGTCCAACCCATCGGTGGAGACACTGAAGCTTTCTTT. It is translated as CASSVQPIGGDTEAFF.

This sequence joins TRBV15 and TRBJ1-5; no clear D gene. V gave up 5 bases and J gave up 5 bases, with 19 bases separating them. Germline V lookup: CDR1 LNHNV, CDR2 YYDKDF (reference sequence). The CDR3 totals 16 residues. The chain's CDR3 is CATSGDRLGSHQPQHF. The DNA for the CDR3 is TGTGCCACCAGCGGCGACCGGTTAGGCTCCCATCAGCCCCAGCATTTT.

The CDR3 loop reads CASGNIAGGFTRASTDTQYF. The CDR3 DNA reads TGTGCCAGCGGAAACATAGCGGGGGGATTTACAAGGGCTAGCACAGATACGCAGTATTTT. J is TRBJ2-3 and V is TRBV7-2, with 10 bases lining up with TRBD2. The CDR3 length is 20 residues. Trimming cost V 8 bases and J 0 bases; bases outside gene matches: 20. CDR1 is SGHTA, CDR2 FQGNSA, per germline. The variable domain in full, completed from reference TRBV7-2 and TRBJ2-3, reads GAGVSQSPSNKVTEKGKDVELRCDPISGHTALYWYRQSLGQGLEFLIYFQGNSAPDKSGLPSDRFSAERTGGSVSTLTIQRTQQEDSAVYLCASGNIAGGFTRASTDTQYFGPGTRLTVL.

This clonotype has only a few counts. The J gene is TRBJ2-7, the V gene TRBV6-5; perhaps TRBD2 as D (6 bases). Germline CDR1 is MNHEY and CDR2 is SVGAGI. V lost 5 bases and J lost 6, with 14 bases in between. This CDR3 is built from 13 residues. CDR3 sequence: CASSPTRLGEQYV. In nucleotides, the CDR3 is TGTGCCAGCAGTCCGACTAGGCTGGGCGAGCAGTACGTC.

The V and J genes are TRBV2 and TRBJ2-5, with 7 bases matching TRBD2. Germline trimming cut 5 bases from V and 2 bases from J; bases unmatched to any gene: 5. Germline lookup yields CDR1 SNHLY and CDR2 FYNNEI. The CDR3 consists of 14 residues. CDR3 nucleotide sequence: TGTGCCAGCAGTACGACTAGCTTACAAGAGACCCAGTACTTC. As protein: CASSTTSLQETQYF.

The J gene is TRBJ1-2, the V gene TRBV7-9; D uncertain. Trimming left V 1 base short and J 7 bases short, with 4 bases between. The CDR3 has 11 amino acids. CDR1 SEHNR and CDR2 FQNEAQ come from the germline V gene (reference sequence). CDR3 coding DNA: TGTGCCAGCAGCTTAGGGCGTGGCTACACCTTC. Protein sequence: CASSLGRGYTF. Full variable domain (remainder filled in from reference TRBV7-9 and TRBJ1-2): DTGVSQNPRHKITKRGQNVTFRCDPISEHNRLYWYRQTLGQGPEFLTYFQNEAQLEKSRLLSDRFSAERPKGSFSTLEIQRTEQGDSAMYLCASSLGRGYTFGSGTRLTVV.

J is TRBJ2-7 and V is TRBV7-8; D is undetermined. In germline, CDR1 is SGHVS, CDR2 FQNEAQ. The CDR3 is 14 amino acids. Trimming stripped 0 bases from V and 3 bases from J, with 9 bases between. CDR3 bases: TGTGCCAGCAGCTTAGCCACCTTCAGCTACGAGCAGTACTTC. Amino acids: CASSLATFSYEQYF.

This rearrangement joins TRBV7-9 to TRBJ1-6; no definite D call. CDR3 length: 15 amino acids. CDR1 and CDR2 from the germline V gene are SEHNR and FQNEAQ (reference sequence). V dropped 7 bases and J dropped 9 bases, with 19 bases sitting between them. Written as DNA, the CDR3 is TGTGCCAGCACCCTTTGGGGTGGTGTTACTTCACCCCTCCACTTT. This codes for CASTLWGGVTSPLHF.